The T cell receptor beta chain described here comes from a study of cytomegalovirus exposure and HLA in healthy donors. The CDR3 totals 15 residues. Germline CDR1 is SGHAT and CDR2 is FQNNGV. The V end lost 0 bases, the J end lost 3 bases, and 10 bases lay between the germline ends. Details on this clone: Its antigen is still unknown.

PCR primers comprised 60 Vbeta and 13 Jbeta primers. Only in-frame clones appear in the TCRdb table, and some are missing; sequencing was by immunoSEQ multiplex PCR. The table has about 140,000 clones, about 75% seen once; the top ten hold 1.5% to 2%. Overall study findings and caveats: As a later analysis showed, a missense DCLRE1C variant was linked to trimming of TCR beta V- and J-genes. According to reports, the classifier identified cytomegalovirus status with high specificity and sensitivity.

The source of this sequence is a woman aged 30 to 39 in good health and CMV-seronegative. The chain recombines TRBV11-2 with TRBJ2-3; D unclear. The sequenced sample consisted of PBMCs. CDR3 sequence reads: CASSLDLLTTDTQYF. The DNA of the CDR3 is TGTGCCAGCAGCTTAGATCTCCTTACAACAGATACGCAGTATTTT. The full variable domain, in which reference TRBV11-2 and TRBJ2-3 provide the parts outside the CDR3, is EAGVAQSPRYKIIEKRQSVAFWCNPISGHATLYWYQQILGQGPKLLIQFQNNGVVDDSQLPKDRFSAERLKGVDSTLKIQPAKLEDSAVYLCASSLDLLTTDTQYFGPGTRLTVL.